This T cell receptor (beta chain) is drawn from a study of IL-32 and malignant T cell survival in cutaneous lymphoma (dated by TCRdb to about 2021). Background for the entire study: High-throughput TCR sequencing tested whether surviving TCR Vbeta+ T cells in IL-32 cultures were the malignant clone rather than benign T cells sharing that Vbeta. A couple of CTCL donors were studied by high-throughput TCR sequencing, confirming IL-32beta supported malignant T cell survival in vitro.

The table lists this clone with a few counts. The antigen it binds to is not known. Base qualities are not recorded, but no much larger clone differs from it by a single base. Blood samples came from patients with leukemic cutaneous T cell lymphoma (Sezary syndrome) treated at a US cutaneous lymphoma program. Peripheral blood mononuclear cells were isolated from patient blood by Ficoll centrifugation. Study-level results and caveats: The kinetics of enhanced malignant T cell survival in culture differed somewhat between CTCL blood donors. The exact culture duration for the TCR-sequenced samples was not stated in the methods. IL-32beta appeared to support malignant T cell survival in vitro by inducing large CD14+ antigen-presenting cells that reduced apoptosis. Persistence of malignant T cell TCRs after in vitro culture with IL-32beta was shown by TCR sequencing.

Genomic DNA was extracted with the QIAamp DNA Mini kit and was profiled by immunoSEQ with roughly 85-450 ng of DNA template. TCRdb took this table from immuneACCESS and kept in-frame rearrangements with V and J called. Such tables lack part of the clones; where checked against another copy, unresolved V genes explain under half of the gap, and the rest is unexplained. The sample yields roughly 940 clones; roughly 80% were counted once. The ten top clones hold roughly 0.66% of the sample. The source was blood, collected on day 0. This TCR was sampled from a human donor with cutaneous T cell lymphoma.

The CDR3 region reads CASSPGQGTLGEQYF. The sequence in DNA is TGTGCCAGCAGCCCAGGACAGGGCACACTCGGGGAGCAGTACTTC. This sequence uses TRBV13 and TRBJ2-7, with 8 bases in between that match TRBD1. Measured from the cysteine to the phenylalanine, the CDR3 is 15 residues long. The retained sequence is limited to the CDR3, 45 bases, with the frame set at the first base. V lost 5 bases and J lost 7 bases, and the count of bases not matched to a germline gene is 13. Via the germline V gene (reference sequence), CDR1 is PRHDT and CDR2 FYEKMQ.